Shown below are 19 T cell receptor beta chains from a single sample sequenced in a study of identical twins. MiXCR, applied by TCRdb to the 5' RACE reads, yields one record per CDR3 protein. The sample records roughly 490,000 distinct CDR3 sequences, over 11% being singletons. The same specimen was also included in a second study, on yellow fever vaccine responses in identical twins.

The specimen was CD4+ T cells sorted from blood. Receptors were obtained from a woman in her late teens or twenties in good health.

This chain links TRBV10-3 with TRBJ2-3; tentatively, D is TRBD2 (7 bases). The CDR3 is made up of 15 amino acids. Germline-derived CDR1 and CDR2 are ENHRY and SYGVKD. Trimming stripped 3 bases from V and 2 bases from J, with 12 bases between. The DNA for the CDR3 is TGTGCCATCAGTGAAGGTGGGGGGGCCACAGATACGCAGTATTTT. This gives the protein CAISEGGGATDTQYF.

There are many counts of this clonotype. CDR3 DNA: TGTGCCAGCAGATATCGACAGGGGGCCCGAGACACTGAAGCTTTCTTT. Its protein product is CASRYRQGARDTEAFF. The V call is TRBV11-2, the J call TRBJ1-1; TRBD1 matches at 10 bases. The CDR3 has 16 amino acids. Trimming removed 6 bases from V and 3 bases from J; junction bases left unmatched: 10. The germline CDR1 and CDR2 sequences are SGHAT and FQNNGV. The variable domain in full, with the rest retrieved from reference TRBV11-2 and TRBJ1-1, is EAGVAQSPRYKIIEKRQSVAFWCNPISGHATLYWYQQILGQGPKLLIQFQNNGVVDDSQLPKDRFSAERLKGVDSTLKIQPAKLEDSAVYLCASRYRQGARDTEAFFGQGTRLTVV.

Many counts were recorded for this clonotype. For the CDR3, the DNA is TGTGCCAGCAGTCCGACGGGGACTAGCGGGAGGATCTACGAGCAGTACTTC. Amino acids: CASSPTGTSGRIYEQYF. The gene calls are TRBV12-3 or TRBV12-4 and TRBJ2-7; 15 nucleotides agree with TRBD2. The CDR3 consists of 17 residues. V lost 5 bases, J lost 3 bases, and 8 bases stayed unmatched.

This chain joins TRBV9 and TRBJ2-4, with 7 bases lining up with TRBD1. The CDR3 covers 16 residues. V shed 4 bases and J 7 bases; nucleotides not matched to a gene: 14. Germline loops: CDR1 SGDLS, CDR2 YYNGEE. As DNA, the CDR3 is TGTGCCAGCAGCCCCCCCTACGAGGGGGCGAGTAACATTCAGTACTTC. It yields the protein CASSPPYEGASNIQYF.

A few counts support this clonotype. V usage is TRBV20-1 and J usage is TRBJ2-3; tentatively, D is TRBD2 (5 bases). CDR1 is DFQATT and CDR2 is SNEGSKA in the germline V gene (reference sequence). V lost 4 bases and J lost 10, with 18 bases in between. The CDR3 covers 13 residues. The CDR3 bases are TGCAGTGCTATCTCCGGGATCCTAGGAGCGCAGTATTTT. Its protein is CSAISGILGAQYF.

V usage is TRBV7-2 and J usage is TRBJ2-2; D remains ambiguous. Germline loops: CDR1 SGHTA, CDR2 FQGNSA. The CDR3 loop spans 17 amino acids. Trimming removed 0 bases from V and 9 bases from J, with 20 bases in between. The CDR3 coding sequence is TGTGCCAGCAGCTTAGCGGGCAGCACCCCCGGGCACCGGGAGCTGTTTTTT. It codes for CASSLAGSTPGHRELFF.

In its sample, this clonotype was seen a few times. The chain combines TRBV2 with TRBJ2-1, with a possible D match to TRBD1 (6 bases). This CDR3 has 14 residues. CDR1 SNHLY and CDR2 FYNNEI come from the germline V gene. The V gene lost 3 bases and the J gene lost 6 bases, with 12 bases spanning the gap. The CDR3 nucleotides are TGTGCCAGCAGTGATCAGGGGAATTTCAATGAGCAGTTCTTC. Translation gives CASSDQGNFNEQFF.

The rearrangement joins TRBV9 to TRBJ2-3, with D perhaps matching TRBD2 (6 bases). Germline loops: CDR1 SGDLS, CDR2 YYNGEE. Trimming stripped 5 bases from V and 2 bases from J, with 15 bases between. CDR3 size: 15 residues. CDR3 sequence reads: CASSSVGGLTDTQYF. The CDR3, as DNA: TGTGCCAGCAGTAGTGTGGGGGGACTCACAGATACGCAGTATTTT.

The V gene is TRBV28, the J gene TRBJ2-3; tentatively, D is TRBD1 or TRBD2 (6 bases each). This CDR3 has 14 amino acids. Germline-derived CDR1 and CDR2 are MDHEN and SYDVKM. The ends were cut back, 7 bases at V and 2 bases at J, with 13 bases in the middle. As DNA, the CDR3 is TGTGCCAGCATCCCTGGGGGGCTCACAGATACGCAGTATTTT. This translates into CASIPGGLTDTQYF.

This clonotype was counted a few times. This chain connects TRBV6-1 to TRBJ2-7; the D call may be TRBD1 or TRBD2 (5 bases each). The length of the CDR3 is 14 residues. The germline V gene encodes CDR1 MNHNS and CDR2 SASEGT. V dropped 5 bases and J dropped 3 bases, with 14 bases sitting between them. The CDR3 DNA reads TGTGCCAGCAGTCGGGACGCTTCCTTCTACGAGCAGTACTTC. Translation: CASSRDASFYEQYF.

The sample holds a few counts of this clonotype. The CDR3 DNA is TGTGCCAGCAGCTTAAGGGCAGGGGGGATCGAAAAACTGTTTTTT. This codes for CASSLRAGGIEKLFF. The genes are TRBV7-9 and TRBJ1-4; 7 nucleotides align to TRBD1. Germline loops: CDR1 SEHNR, CDR2 FQNEAQ (reference sequence). There are 15 residues in the CDR3. V shed 2 bases, J shed 8 bases, and the junction held 8 bases outside the gene matches.

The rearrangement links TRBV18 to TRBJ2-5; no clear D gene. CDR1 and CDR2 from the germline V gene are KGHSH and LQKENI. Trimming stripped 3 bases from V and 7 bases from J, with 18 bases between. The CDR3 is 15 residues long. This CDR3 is CASSPAIADLGTQYF. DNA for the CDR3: TGTGCCAGCTCACCCGCCATTGCGGATCTAGGGACCCAGTACTTC.

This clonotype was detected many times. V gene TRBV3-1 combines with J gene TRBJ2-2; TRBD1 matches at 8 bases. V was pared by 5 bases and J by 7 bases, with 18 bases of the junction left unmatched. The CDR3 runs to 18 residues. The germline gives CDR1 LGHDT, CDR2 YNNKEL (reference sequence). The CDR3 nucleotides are TGTGCCAGCAGCGCGAGGCCGGTTGGACAGGGTGTTGGCGGGGAGCTGTTTTTT. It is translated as CASSARPVGQGVGGELFF.

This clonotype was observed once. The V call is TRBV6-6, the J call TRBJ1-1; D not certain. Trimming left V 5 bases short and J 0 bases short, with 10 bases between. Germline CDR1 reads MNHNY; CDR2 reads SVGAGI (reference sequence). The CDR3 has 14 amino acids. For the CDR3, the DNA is TGTGCCAGCAGTAAGGGAGGGATGAACACTGAAGCTTTCTTT. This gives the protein CASSKGGMNTEAFF.

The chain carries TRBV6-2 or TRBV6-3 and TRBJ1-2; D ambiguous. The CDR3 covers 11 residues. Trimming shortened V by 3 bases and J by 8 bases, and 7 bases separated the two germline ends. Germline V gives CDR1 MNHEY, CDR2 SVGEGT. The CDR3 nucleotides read TGTGCCAGCAGTTATTCGGCGGGCTACACCTTC. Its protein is CASSYSAGYTF.

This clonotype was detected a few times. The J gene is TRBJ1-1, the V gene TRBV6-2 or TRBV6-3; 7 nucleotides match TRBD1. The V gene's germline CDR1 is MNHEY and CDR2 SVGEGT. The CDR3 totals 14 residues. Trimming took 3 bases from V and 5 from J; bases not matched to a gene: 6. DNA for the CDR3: TGTGCCAGCAGTTATGACAGGGATAAGACTGAAGCTTTCTTT. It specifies CASSYDRDKTEAFF.

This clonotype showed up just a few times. This CDR3 is CSARDDSPGLAGVGPGVQFF. The CDR3 DNA sequence: TGCAGTGCTAGAGACGACTCCCCTGGACTAGCGGGAGTCGGGCCGGGGGTGCAGTTCTTC. This chain joins TRBV20-1 and TRBJ2-1, with 13 bases identical to TRBD2. In germline, CDR1 is DFQATT, CDR2 SNEGSKA (reference sequence). The J segment lost 12 bases and the V segment lost 0 bases, leaving 23 bases of the junction unmatched. The CDR3 has 20 amino acids.

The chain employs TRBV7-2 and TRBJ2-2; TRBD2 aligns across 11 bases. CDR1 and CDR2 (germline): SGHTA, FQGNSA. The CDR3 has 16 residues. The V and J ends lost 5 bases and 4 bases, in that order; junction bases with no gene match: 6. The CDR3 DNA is TGTGCCAGCAGCCTTAGCGGGGGGGCCTTCACCGGGGAGCTGTTTTTT. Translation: CASSLSGGAFTGELFF.

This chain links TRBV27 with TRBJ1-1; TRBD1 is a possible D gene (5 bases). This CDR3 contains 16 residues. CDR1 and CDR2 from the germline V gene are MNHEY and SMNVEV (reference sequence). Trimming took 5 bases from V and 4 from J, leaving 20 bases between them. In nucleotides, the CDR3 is TGTGCCAGCAGTCCCCTTACTGCAGGGAAGGTCACTGAAGCTTTCTTT. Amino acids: CASSPLTAGKVTEAFF.